This TCR beta chain was captured in a study of T cells in Graves' hyperthyroidism and ophthalmopathy. Germline V gives CDR1 LGHDT, CDR2 YNNKEL (reference sequence). This CDR3 contains 19 residues. The V end was cut by 3 bases, the J end by 0 bases, with 21 bases between. This clonotype was counted a few times. TCR beta CDR3 regions were amplified from RNA transcripts. Carried out on the TCR CDR3, a first-round RT-PCR used the HTBI primer set. One entry per CDR3 protein results from TCRdb running MiXCR on the multiplex PCR reads. The sample has about half a million distinct CDR3 sequences; more than 15% are singletons.

The chain employs TRBV3-1 and TRBJ2-1, with TRBD1 as a possible D gene (6 bases). Material for sequencing was blood. The TCR was taken from a woman in her twenties or thirties with Graves' ophthalmopathy. The CDR3 coding sequence is TGTGCCAGCAGCCATATTCCTAGCAGGGGAAAAAGCTCCTACAATGAGCAGTTCTTC. Its protein is CASSHIPSRGKSSYNEQFF.